The source of this T cell receptor (beta chain) is a study of glioma-infiltrating T cells after dendritic cell vaccination. PBMC sampling occurred before vaccination, two weeks after the third dose, and at progression. The table came from immunoSEQ multiplex PCR; TCRdb's copy has only in-frame clones and leaves some out. Of 65,000 to 80,000 clones listed, around 81% were seen once; the top ten hold 6.5% to 10%. In germline, CDR1 is MNHEY, CDR2 SMNVEV (reference sequence). With 4 bases removed from V and 10 bases from J, the gap between germline ends came to 14 bases. The CDR3 is 14 amino acids. The genes are TRBV27 and TRBJ1-6, with D possibly TRBD1 on 5 matching bases. The sequencing here drew on blood, taken before dendritic cell vaccination. The sequence derives from a human donor with glioblastoma. CDR3 region: CASSSPGLRSPLHF. As DNA, the CDR3 is TGTGCCAGCAGTTCCCCGGGACTTCGCTCACCCCTCCACTTT.